These 12 T cell receptor beta chains were sequenced from one sample in a study of blood T cells in healthy people across ages. For the second PCR, which ran for about 7 to 11 cycles, a sample-barcoded 5' primer and a J-beta primer mix were used. From the 5' RACE reads, TCRdb called clonotypes with MiXCR, one entry per CDR3 protein. Of about 1.4 million distinct CDR3 sequences in the sample, approximately 59% are singletons; the top ten hold 5.5% to 8%. Sequenced input: blood. Every receptor here comes from a man aged 18 to 29 in good health.

There are a few counts of this clonotype. The chain employs TRBV5-1 and TRBJ2-1, with TRBD1 matching over 9 bases. The junction had 7 bases not matched to a gene; V was cut back by 2 bases and J by 7 bases. The CDR3 sequence is 15 residues long. The germline V gene has CDR1 SGHRS and CDR2 YFSETQ. The CDR3 nucleotides read TGCGCCAGCAGCTTTAACAGGGGGCGGTATAATGAGCAGTTCTTC. It is translated as CASSFNRGRYNEQFF.

This clonotype has more than one count but fewer than ten. The chain recombines TRBV20-1 with TRBJ2-7; 7 bases are shared with TRBD1. The CDR3 has 13 amino acids. Trimming removed 1 base from V and 5 bases from J; junction bases left unmatched: 5. Germline CDR1 is DFQATT and CDR2 is SNEGSKA (reference sequence). The CDR3 loop reads CSARGPTGNEQYF. The CDR3 DNA follows: TGCAGTGCTAGAGGGCCGACAGGGAACGAGCAGTACTTC.

V is TRBV20-1 and J is TRBJ2-5; D remains unclear. The end of the DNA is better explained by TRBJ2-7, so the J call may be wrong. The CDR3 totals 11 residues. CDR1 is DFQATT, CDR2 SNEGSKA, per germline (reference sequence). The CDR3 here is CSARHSYEQYF. CDR3 DNA sequence: TGCAGTGCTAGGCACAGCTACGAGCAGTACTTC.

This clonotype came up a few times. V gene TRBV29-1 combines with J gene TRBJ2-7; tentative D call: TRBD1 (5 bases). This CDR3 is 13 amino acids long. The V end was cut by 3 bases, the J end by 2 bases, with 11 bases between. Germline V gene data show CDR1 as SQVTM and CDR2 as ANQGSEA. Here the CDR3 DNA reads TGCAGCGTTGATGCTGCAGGGACCTACGAGCAGTACTTC. It specifies CSVDAAGTYEQYF.

The V and J genes are TRBV4-3 and TRBJ1-2; 9 bases align to TRBD1. Germline CDR1 is LGHNA and CDR2 is YSLEER. The CDR3 runs 16 residues. The ends lost 5 bases at V and 8 bases at J; junction bases unmatched: 15. CDR3 bases: TGCGCCAGCAGCTACCGGGACAGGGCCTCCTATGGCGGCTACACCTTC. Translating it yields CASSYRDRASYGGYTF.

This clonotype was found a few times. The J gene is TRBJ2-1, the V gene TRBV29-1; 7 bases are a match to TRBD1. V shed 5 bases, J shed 1 base, and the junction held 5 bases outside the gene matches. This CDR3 has 14 residues. Germline loops: CDR1 SQVTM, CDR2 ANQGSEA. The CDR3 region is CSVSGTVSYNEQFF. The CDR3 region has the DNA TGCAGCGTTTCTGGGACAGTATCCTACAATGAGCAGTTCTTC.

The V call is TRBV20-1, the J call TRBJ2-7, with 8 bases aligning to TRBD1. Germline V gene sequence: CDR1 DFQATT, CDR2 SNEGSKA (reference sequence). CDR3 size: 13 residues. V lost 6 bases to trimming and J lost 6 bases; unmatched junction nucleotides: 10. The CDR3: CSAKDRVPCEQYF. For the CDR3, the DNA is TGCAGTGCAAAGGACAGGGTCCCCTGCGAGCAGTACTTC.

The chain links TRBV20-1 to TRBJ2-7; D uncertain. Germline V lookup: CDR1 DFQATT, CDR2 SNEGSKA (reference sequence). The CDR3 has 11 residues. Trimming took 5 bases from V and 6 from J, leaving 11 bases between them. The CDR3 sequence: CSAQSSAEQYF. CDR3 DNA sequence: TGCAGTGCTCAGTCCTCCGCCGAGCAGTACTTC.

V usage is TRBV14 and J usage is TRBJ2-1; D call uncertain. The V gene lost 1 base and the J gene lost 7 bases, with 8 bases spanning the gap. Germline-derived CDR1 and CDR2 are SGHDN and FVKESK. The CDR3 contains 13 residues. CDR3: CASSQARLNEQFF. CDR3 nucleotides: TGTGCCAGCAGCCAAGCAAGGCTGAATGAGCAGTTCTTC.

The chain is built from TRBV28 and TRBJ1-5; D gene ambiguous. The germline V gene encodes CDR1 MDHEN and CDR2 SYDVKM. The CDR3 spans 17 residues. Trimming removed 11 bases from V and 0 bases from J, with 23 bases in between. CDR3 coding DNA: TGTGCCGGACGAAGCGGTTCTCTTTGGGGTAGCAATCAGCCCCAGCATTTT. It codes for CAGRSGSLWGSNQPQHF.

The chain employs TRBV27 and TRBJ2-7; D perhaps matches TRBD1 (6 bases). The CDR3 is 15 amino acids. Germline V gene lookup returns CDR1 MNHEY and CDR2 SMNVEV (reference sequence). The V end was cut by 1 base, the J end by 4 bases, with 14 bases between. Here the CDR3 reads CASSLYAGAHYEQYF. As DNA, the CDR3 is TGTGCCAGCAGTTTATACGCAGGGGCCCATTACGAGCAGTACTTC.

The chain recombines TRBV6-2 or TRBV6-3 with TRBJ1-5; D gene uncertain. The germline CDR1 and CDR2 sequences are MNHEY and SVGEGT. This CDR3 has 13 residues. V was clipped by 6 bases and J by 7 bases, with 13 bases between them. CDR3: CASRDSPAQPQHF. CDR3 sequence (DNA): TGTGCCAGCAGGGACTCGCCAGCGCAGCCCCAGCATTTT.